These 26 T cell receptor beta chains were sequenced from one sample in a study of cytotoxic CD8 clonotypes in ibrutinib-treated CLL. Only in-frame clones appear in the TCRdb table, and some are missing; sequencing was by immunoSEQ multiplex PCR. The table records around 140,000 clones, about 80% of them present only once. The input for sequencing was PBMCs, taken after 12 months of ibrutinib treatment. These receptors were taken from a human donor with chronic lymphocytic leukemia.

The chain recombines TRBV7-8 with TRBJ2-1; TRBD2 matches 9 bases. Germline CDR1 is SGHVS and CDR2 is FQNEAQ. The junction had 7 bases not matched to a gene; V was cut back by 0 bases and J by 7 bases. CDR3 length: 16 amino acids. The chain's CDR3 is CASSLASSGGQNEQFF. CDR3 nucleotide sequence: TGTGCCAGCAGCTTAGCGTCAAGCGGGGGGCAAAATGAGCAGTTCTTC.

The table lists this clone with a few counts. The chain recombines TRBV6-5 with TRBJ2-5; 7 positions agree with TRBD2. Germline V gene sequence: CDR1 MNHEY, CDR2 SVGAGI. V lost 4 bases, J lost 5 bases, and 1 base stayed unmatched. The CDR3 is 12 residues long. This chain's CDR3 is CASSLAGETQYF. CDR3 nucleotides: TGTGCCAGCAGTTTAGCGGGCGAGACCCAGTACTTC.

The chain combines TRBV11-3 with TRBJ2-5, with D tentatively TRBD2 (5 bases). This CDR3 is 15 amino acids long. Germline loops: CDR1 SGHNT, CDR2 YENEEA. V was cut by 1 base and J by 7 bases, with 16 bases left in between. The CDR3 nucleotides are TGTGCCAGCAGCTTAGTTCTAGCACGGTCGGGGACCCAGTACTTC. It is translated as CASSLVLARSGTQYF.

The genes are TRBV6-5 and TRBJ2-7, with TRBD1 identical over 8 bases. Trimming cost V 4 bases and J 10 bases; bases outside gene matches: 12. There are 14 residues in the CDR3. In germline, CDR1 is MNHEY, CDR2 SVGAGI. The CDR3 DNA follows: TGTGCCAGCAGTTCGACAGGGGTCCGTGGTGGACAGTACTTC. This encodes CASSSTGVRGGQYF.

The V call is TRBV11-2, the J call TRBJ1-2; D gene ambiguous. The CDR3 consists of 13 residues. Trimming took 1 base from V and 1 from J, leaving 4 bases between them. Per the germline V gene, CDR1 is SGHAT and CDR2 is FQNNGV. CDR3 DNA: TGTGCCAGCAGCTTAGCACTTAACTATGGCTACACCTTC. Residues: CASSLALNYGYTF.

In its sample, this clone was seen once. This sequence joins TRBV13 and TRBJ2-3, with TRBD1 identical over 7 bases. This CDR3 contains 18 residues. From germline, CDR1 is PRHDT and CDR2 FYEKMQ (reference sequence). The ends lost 2 bases at V and 0 bases at J; junction bases unmatched: 11. CDR3 residues: CASSLPTLRGISTDTQYF. The CDR3 nucleotides read TGTGCCAGCAGCTTACCTACCCTCAGGGGGATTAGCACAGATACGCAGTATTTT.

This clone has only a few counts. V gene TRBV6-1 combines with J gene TRBJ1-2; 8 positions match TRBD1. Germline trimming cut 6 bases from V and 2 bases from J; bases unmatched to any gene: 8. CDR3 length: 15 amino acids. Germline CDR1 reads MNHNS; CDR2 reads SASEGT. The CDR3 nucleotides read TGTGCCAGCAGGAGCGGTTCAGGGGGCAACTATGGCTACACCTTC. It yields the protein CASRSGSGGNYGYTF.

The V call is TRBV4-1, the J call TRBJ1-1; 7 nucleotides line up with TRBD1. The ends lost 3 bases at V and 0 bases at J; junction bases unmatched: 10. There are 17 residues in the CDR3. The V gene's germline CDR1 is MGHRA and CDR2 YSYEKL. The CDR3: CASSQPGQTLMNTEAFF. The CDR3 bases are TGCGCCAGCAGCCAGCCGGGACAGACCTTAATGAACACTGAAGCTTTCTTT.

The chain carries TRBV30 and TRBJ1-4; D possibly corresponds to TRBD1 (5 bases). Germline V gene lookup returns CDR1 GTSNPN and CDR2 SVGIG (reference sequence). This CDR3 contains 13 residues. Trimming left V 2 bases short and J 7 bases short, with 11 bases between. The CDR3 bases are TGTGCCTGGAGTACTTTTGGGGGTGAAAAACTGTTTTTT. This sequence encodes CAWSTFGGEKLFF.

This chain connects TRBV28 to TRBJ1-3; D uncertain. V gave up 3 bases and J gave up 10 bases, with 19 bases separating them. Germline-derived CDR1 and CDR2 are MDHEN and SYDVKM. The length of the CDR3 is 15 residues. This chain's CDR3 is CASSFLHSGSKTIYF. The CDR3 DNA sequence: TGTGCCAGCAGTTTCCTCCACAGCGGATCCAAGACCATATATTTT.

The count of this clone is one. The chain couples TRBV7-9 to TRBJ2-7; D may be TRBD2 (6 bases). V shed 5 bases and J shed 6 bases, with 20 bases lying between them. Germline CDR1 is SEHNR and CDR2 is FQNEAQ (reference sequence). The CDR3 covers 15 residues. The CDR3 DNA is TGTGCCAGCAGCGTCTCCGGGACTGGACTCGGCGAGCAGTACTTC. As protein: CASSVSGTGLGEQYF.

The chain employs TRBV10-3 and TRBJ2-1, with 12 bases aligning to TRBD2. Germline assignment: CDR1 ENHRY and CDR2 SYGVKD. The CDR3 sequence is 12 residues long. With 10 bases clipped from V and 9 bases from J, the junction kept 4 bases outside the gene matches. This chain's CDR3 is CATEGLAGEQFF. In DNA, the CDR3 is TGTGCCACGGAGGGACTAGCGGGTGAGCAGTTCTTC.

This clone was recorded many times. As DNA, the CDR3 is TGTGCCGGAACTCGGGCAGGGTCGAACTCTGGGGCCAACGTCCTGACTTTC. It yields the protein CAGTRAGSNSGANVLTF. The V call is TRBV7-9, the J call TRBJ2-6, with D possibly being TRBD1 (5 bases). V lost 11 bases, J lost 0 bases, and 20 bases lay in between. CDR3 size: 17 residues. CDR1 SEHNR and CDR2 FQNEAQ come from the germline V gene (reference sequence).

This chain joins TRBV7-3 and TRBJ1-1, with D possibly matching TRBD1 (5 bases). V lost 7 bases, J lost 1 base, and 10 bases lay in between. This CDR3 comprises 13 residues. CDR1 and CDR2 (germline): SGHTA, FQGTGA. CDR3 sequence reads: CASTLGQNTEAFF. CDR3 sequence (DNA): TGTGCCAGCACCCTGGGGCAGAACACTGAAGCTTTCTTT.

The CDR3 region has the DNA TGTGCCAGCAGCTTAGTCCCCTTCGAGGCCTACGAGCAGTACTTC. Residues: CASSLVPFEAYEQYF. The chain uses TRBV7-2 and TRBJ2-7; D not resolved. Trimming stripped 1 base from V and 2 bases from J, with 12 bases between. Germline V gene lookup returns CDR1 SGHTA and CDR2 FQGNSA. The length of the CDR3 is 15 residues.

The chain joins TRBV5-5 to TRBJ1-1, with a weak D call TRBD1 (5 bases). This CDR3 is built from 15 residues. Germline V gives CDR1 SGHKS, CDR2 YYEKEE (reference sequence). V shed 0 bases and J shed 0 bases, with 9 bases lying between them. CDR3: CASSLATAMNTEAFF. The CDR3 region has the DNA TGTGCCAGCAGCTTGGCGACAGCTATGAACACTGAAGCTTTCTTT.

The chain joins TRBV2 to TRBJ1-2, with a possible D match to TRBD1 (5 bases). Germline V gene data show CDR1 as SNHLY and CDR2 as FYNNEI. Trimming removed 6 bases at V and 0 bases at J, with 11 bases between. The CDR3 consists of 14 residues. As DNA, the CDR3 is TGTGCCAGCAGGTCACAGGCGACTAACTATGGCTACACCTTC. Translated: CASRSQATNYGYTF.

V gene TRBV7-2 combines with J gene TRBJ1-2; TRBD1 aligns across 7 bases. With 3 bases clipped from V and 4 bases from J, the junction kept 8 bases outside the gene matches. This CDR3 has 15 amino acids. Germline V CDR1 and CDR2: SGHTA, FQGNSA. The DNA for the CDR3 is TGTGCCAGCAGCTTTACAGGGGATTCAATCTATGGCTACACCTTC. Its translation: CASSFTGDSIYGYTF.

This chain connects TRBV4-2 to TRBJ2-5; 13 bases map to TRBD2. CDR3 length: 16 residues. Per the germline V gene, CDR1 is LGHNA and CDR2 is YNFKEQ. V was clipped by 1 base and J by 3 bases; unmatched bases: 2. The CDR3 sequence is CASSQGLAGGEETQYF. The CDR3 DNA is TGTGCCAGCAGCCAAGGACTAGCGGGGGGTGAAGAGACCCAGTACTTC.

The chain carries TRBV7-3 and TRBJ2-2, with 10 positions matching TRBD1. The junction had 3 bases not matched to a gene; V was cut back by 4 bases and J by 4 bases. Looked up from germline, CDR1 is SGHTA and CDR2 is FQGTGA. The CDR3 is 15 residues long. The CDR3 here is CASSSRTGGTGELFF. CDR3 nucleotides: TGTGCCAGCAGCTCCCGGACAGGGGGCACCGGGGAGCTGTTTTTT.

The chain uses TRBV28 and TRBJ2-7, with 10 bases aligning to TRBD1. The CDR3 runs to 17 residues. Germline V lookup: CDR1 MDHEN, CDR2 SYDVKM. V was clipped by 6 bases and J by 2 bases; unmatched bases: 13. CDR3 amino acids: CASSVNPGTGETYEQYF. DNA for the CDR3: TGTGCCAGCAGCGTAAACCCTGGGACAGGGGAAACCTACGAGCAGTACTTC.

In DNA form, the CDR3 reads TGCGCCAGTAACGACAGGGCACAGGGCCCCACAGATACGCAGTATTTT. This codes for CASNDRAQGPTDTQYF. The V and J genes are TRBV5-1 and TRBJ2-3, with 7 bases lining up with TRBD1. The CDR3 consists of 16 residues. J gave up 2 bases and V 8 bases, and 14 bases lay outside the gene matches. Germline V gives CDR1 SGHRS, CDR2 YFSETQ.

This clone has just a few counts. The chain recombines TRBV7-6 with TRBJ1-6; D is unclear. V gave up 1 base and J gave up 8 bases, with 12 bases separating them. This CDR3 comprises 15 residues. CDR1 is SGHVS, CDR2 FNYEAQ, per germline. CDR3 in DNA: TGTGCCAGCAGCTTAGGTGTCCGAGCCTATTCACCCCTCCACTTT. It specifies CASSLGVRAYSPLHF.

This clone has just a few counts. CDR3 residues: CASSRVGTGVPYEQYF. CDR3 nucleotides: TGTGCCAGCAGCCGGGTCGGGACAGGGGTACCCTACGAGCAGTACTTC. The chain carries TRBV7-2 and TRBJ2-7; TRBD1 agrees at 10 bases. Looked up from germline, CDR1 is SGHTA and CDR2 is FQGNSA. This CDR3 region has 16 residues. J lost 2 bases, V lost 5 bases, and 9 bases had no gene match.

The chain employs TRBV19 and TRBJ2-7; TRBD2 matches at 14 bases. CDR1 and CDR2 (germline): LNHDA, SQIVND (reference sequence). V dropped 4 bases and J dropped 0; count of bases not matched to a gene: 8. This CDR3 is 18 amino acids long. CDR3 bases: TGTGCCAGTAGTAACGGACTAGCGGGGGGCCTCCTCTCCTACGAGCAGTACTTC. Protein product: CASSNGLAGGLLSYEQYF.

The chain links TRBV29-1 to TRBJ2-5; TRBD1 matches 10 bases. This CDR3 is 13 amino acids long. With V trimmed by 2 bases and J by 7 bases, 4 bases remained unmatched. CDR1 and CDR2 (germline): SQVTM, ANQGSEA. In DNA, the CDR3 is TGCAGCGTTGAACGACAGGGGGCAGGGACCCAGTACTTC. Protein sequence: CSVERQGAGTQYF. The complete variable domain, with remaining parts taken from reference TRBV29-1 and TRBJ2-5, reads SAVISQKPSRDICQRGTSLTIQCQVDSQVTMMFWYRQQPGQSLTLIATANQGSEATYESGFVIDKFPISRPNLTFSTLTVSNMSPEDSSIYLCSVERQGAGTQYFGPGTRLLVL.